This is a list of T cell receptor beta chains from one sample in a study of blood T cell repertoires in COVID-19. Only in-frame clones appear in the TCRdb table, and some are missing; sequencing was by immunoSEQ multiplex PCR. The sample carries about 100,000 clones, more than 65% recorded once. The sample was peripheral blood. Receptor source: a man between 65 and 80 years old with active or convalescent COVID-19. Each CDR3 is given with its conserved first and last residue. D genes are given only for firm matches. Rows give clone size only sometimes, using once, few, many, or a class for an expanded clone.

V,size,D,J,DNA,CDR3
TRBV9,NA,TRBD1,TRBJ2-3,TGTGCCAGCAGCGGCTCCTACAGGGGTTCCATAGTCTCAGATACGCAGTATTTT,CASSGSYRGSIVSDTQYF
TRBV19,NA,TRBD1,TRBJ1-2,TGTGCCAGTACCTCGACAGGGGGTGCCAATAACTATGGCTACACCTTC,CASTSTGGANNYGYTF
TRBV4-3,NA,NA,TRBJ2-2,TGCGCCAGCAGCCATAGGCAGGGTGCCGGGGAGCTGTTTTTT,CASSHRQGAGELFF
TRBV5-8,NA,TRBD2,TRBJ2-1,TGTGCCAGCAGCAGACAACAGGGGTTTTGGACTAGCGGGAGTAATAATGAGCAGTTCTTC,CASSRQQGFWTSGSNNEQFF
TRBV2,NA,NA,TRBJ2-5,TGTGCCAGCAGTAAGGAGACAGGCCGCCAAGAGACCCAGTACTTC,CASSKETGRQETQYF
TRBV18,NA,NA,TRBJ2-1,TGTGCCAGCTCCTCCGGAGGGGGCGGGATTGAGCAGTTCTTC,CASSSGGGGIEQFF
TRBV6-4,NA,TRBD1,TRBJ2-5,TGTGCCAGCAGTGTCACCCCAGGGGGACAAGAGACCCAGTACTTC,CASSVTPGGQETQYF
TRBV28,once,NA,TRBJ1-6,TGTGCCAGCAGTTTAACCACGGGGTTGGAATCGTCCTATAATTCACCCCTCCACTTT,CASSLTTGLESSYNSPLHF
TRBV28,NA,NA,TRBJ1-3,TGTGCCAGCAGTGGGGCAGCCTCTGGAAACACCATATATTTT,CASSGAASGNTIYF
TRBV5-6,NA,TRBD2,TRBJ2-1,TGTGCCAGCAGCTCTCGACTAGCGGGGAATGAGCAGTTCTTC,CASSSRLAGNEQFF
TRBV19,few,NA,TRBJ1-2,TGTGCCAGTAGGACTTTTCGCTATGGCTACACCTTC,CASRTFRYGYTF
TRBV24-1,NA,TRBD2,TRBJ2-1,TGTGCCACCAGTGAGGGTCTAGCGGGAGTATGGTACAATGAGCAGTTCTTC,CATSEGLAGVWYNEQFF
TRBV6-6,NA,NA,TRBJ2-1,TGTGCCAGCAGTCCCTTCGATGAGCAGTTCTTC,CASSPFDEQFF
TRBV5-5,once,TRBD1,TRBJ2-6,TGTGCCAGCAGCTTACAGGGGGCTGGGGCCAACGTCCTGACTTTC,CASSLQGAGANVLTF
TRBV6-4,once,TRBD2,TRBJ2-1,TGTGCCAGCAGCCCCGGCACTAGCGGCAATGAGCAGTTCTTC,CASSPGTSGNEQFF
TRBV27,NA,TRBD1,TRBJ1-6,TGTGCCAGCAGGGAGGGGACAGGGGTCCTTCAGCGATCACCCCTCCACTTT,CASREGTGVLQRSPLHF
TRBV24-1,NA,TRBD1,TRBJ2-7,TGTGCCACCAGTGCTGGGGACAGTACCCTCGGGCAGTACTTC,CATSAGDSTLGQYF
TRBV7-2,NA,TRBD2,TRBJ2-7,TGTGCCAGCAGCGAATCGGGTAGGACTAGCGCAATCTCCTACGAGCAGTACTTC,CASSESGRTSAISYEQYF